This TCR beta chain comes out of a study of human T cells and chemical hapten exposure. Findings and limits, study-wide: Expanded TCRs made up significantly more big CDR3 similarity clusters than controls did.

At least ten counts were recorded for this clonotype. The antigen is undetermined. Germline CDR1 reads ENHRY; CDR2 reads SYGVKD. Germline trimming cut 3 bases from V and 3 bases from J; bases unmatched to any gene: 4. The CDR3 extends over 16 amino acids. As for time point: patch test 1, 2 weeks after DPC sensitization. Treatment indicated: therapeutic diphenylcyclopropenone sensitization with weekly scalp DPC. Alopecia patients deemed DPC-suitable, aged 18 to 70, excluding pregnancy. Unique molecular identifiers were attached to individual cDNA molecules within the library. MiXCR, run by TCRdb on the RACE reads, gives a single entry per CDR3 protein. The sample consists of about 340,000 distinct CDR3 sequences, about 7% of them appearing once.

The J gene is TRBJ2-6, the V gene TRBV10-3; 8 bases fit TRBD2. This TCR derives from a woman younger than 30 with alopecia areata. Some clones in this sample may be carry-over from other donors' samples. Here the sequenced sample was whole blood, taken in connection with sensitization to the hapten diphenylcyclopropenone (DPC). CDR3 in amino acids: CAISDREGRGANVLTF. The CDR3 nucleotides are TGTGCCATCAGTGATCGGGAGGGGCGTGGGGCCAACGTCCTGACTTTC.